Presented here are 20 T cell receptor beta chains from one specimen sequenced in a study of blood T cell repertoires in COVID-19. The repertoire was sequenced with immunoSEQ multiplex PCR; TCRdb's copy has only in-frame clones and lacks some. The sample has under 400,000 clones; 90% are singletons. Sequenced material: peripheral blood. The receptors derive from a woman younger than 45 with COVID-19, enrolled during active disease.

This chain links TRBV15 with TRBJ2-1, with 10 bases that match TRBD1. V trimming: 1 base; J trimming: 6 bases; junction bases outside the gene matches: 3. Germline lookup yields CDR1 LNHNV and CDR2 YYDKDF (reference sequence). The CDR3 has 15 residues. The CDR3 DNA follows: TGTGCCACCAGCAGAGCGGGGACAGGGGTCAATGAGCAGTTCTTC. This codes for CATSRAGTGVNEQFF.

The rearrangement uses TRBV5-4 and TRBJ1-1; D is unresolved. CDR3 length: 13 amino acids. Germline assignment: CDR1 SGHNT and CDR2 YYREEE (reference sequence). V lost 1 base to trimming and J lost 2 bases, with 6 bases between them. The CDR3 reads CASSLSLNTEAFF. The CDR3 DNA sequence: TGTGCCAGCAGCTTGTCCCTTAACACTGAAGCTTTCTTT.

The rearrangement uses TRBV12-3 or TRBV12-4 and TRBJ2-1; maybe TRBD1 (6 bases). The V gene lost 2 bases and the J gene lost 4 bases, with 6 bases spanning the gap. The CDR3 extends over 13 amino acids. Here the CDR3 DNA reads TGTGCCAGCAGTTTAACAGGGTACAATGAGCAGTTCTTC. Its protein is CASSLTGYNEQFF.

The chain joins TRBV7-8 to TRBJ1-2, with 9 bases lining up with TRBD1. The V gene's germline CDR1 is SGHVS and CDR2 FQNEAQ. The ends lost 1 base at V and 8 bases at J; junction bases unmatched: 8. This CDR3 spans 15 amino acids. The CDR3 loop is CASSLVGQGMDGYTF. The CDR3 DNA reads TGTGCCAGCAGCTTAGTGGGACAGGGTATGGACGGCTACACCTTC.

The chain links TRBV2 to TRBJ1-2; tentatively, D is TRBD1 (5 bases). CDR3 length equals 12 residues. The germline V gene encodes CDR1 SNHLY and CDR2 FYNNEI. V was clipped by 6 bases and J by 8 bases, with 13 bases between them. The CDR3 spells CASSDDSPGYTF. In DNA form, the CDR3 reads TGTGCCAGCAGCGATGACAGTCCGGGCTACACCTTC.

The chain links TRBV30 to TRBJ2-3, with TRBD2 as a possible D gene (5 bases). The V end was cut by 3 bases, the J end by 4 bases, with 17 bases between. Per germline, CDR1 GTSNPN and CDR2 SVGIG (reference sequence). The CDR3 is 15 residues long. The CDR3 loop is CAWRDPGVAADTQYF. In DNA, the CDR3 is TGTGCCTGGAGGGACCCCGGGGTAGCCGCAGATACGCAGTATTTT.

CDR3 nucleotides: TGTGCCAGCAGTCCCTGGGACAGGCCGTACAATGAGCAGTTCTTC. Translated, it gives CASSPWDRPYNEQFF. The rearrangement uses TRBV27 and TRBJ2-1, with TRBD1 matching over 8 bases. The ends lost 5 bases at V and 4 bases at J; junction bases unmatched: 7. The CDR3 spans 15 residues. Germline V CDR1 and CDR2: MNHEY, SMNVEV (reference sequence).

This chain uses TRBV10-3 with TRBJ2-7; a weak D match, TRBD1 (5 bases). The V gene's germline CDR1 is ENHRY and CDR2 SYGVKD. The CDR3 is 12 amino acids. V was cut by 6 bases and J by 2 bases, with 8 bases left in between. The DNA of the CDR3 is TGTGCCATCAGGGACATAGCCTACGAGCAGTACTTC. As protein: CAIRDIAYEQYF.

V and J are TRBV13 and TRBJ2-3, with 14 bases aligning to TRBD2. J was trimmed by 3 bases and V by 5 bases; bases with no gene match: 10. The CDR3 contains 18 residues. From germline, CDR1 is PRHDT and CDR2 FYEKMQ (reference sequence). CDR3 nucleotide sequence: TGTGCCAGCAGCCCCGGGACTAGCGGGAGTGGGGATACAGATACGCAGTATTTT. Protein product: CASSPGTSGSGDTDTQYF.

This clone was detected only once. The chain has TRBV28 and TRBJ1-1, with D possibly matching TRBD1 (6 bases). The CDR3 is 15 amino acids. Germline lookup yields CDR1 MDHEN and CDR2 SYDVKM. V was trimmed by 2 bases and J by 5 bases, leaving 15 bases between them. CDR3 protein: CASSLERGAVTEAFF. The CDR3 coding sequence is TGTGCCAGCAGTTTAGAGCGGGGGGCGGTGACTGAAGCTTTCTTT.

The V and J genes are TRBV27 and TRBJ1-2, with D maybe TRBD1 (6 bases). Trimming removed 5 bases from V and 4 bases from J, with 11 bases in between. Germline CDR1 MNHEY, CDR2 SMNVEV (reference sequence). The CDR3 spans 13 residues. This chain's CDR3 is CASSPDRFYGYTF. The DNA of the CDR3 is TGTGCCAGCAGTCCCGACAGGTTCTATGGCTACACCTTC.

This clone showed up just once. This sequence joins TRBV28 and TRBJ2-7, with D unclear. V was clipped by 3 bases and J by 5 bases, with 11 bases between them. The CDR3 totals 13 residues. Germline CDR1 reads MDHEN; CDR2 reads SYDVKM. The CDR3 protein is CASSLRTPDEQYF. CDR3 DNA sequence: TGTGCCAGCAGTTTGAGAACCCCTGACGAGCAGTACTTC.

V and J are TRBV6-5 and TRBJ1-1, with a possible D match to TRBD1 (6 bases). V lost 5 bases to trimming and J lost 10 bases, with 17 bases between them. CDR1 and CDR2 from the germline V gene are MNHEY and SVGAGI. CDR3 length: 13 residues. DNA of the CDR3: TGTGCCAGCAGTACCGGGACAAGCAGTGGAGCTTTCTTT. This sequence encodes CASSTGTSSGAFF.

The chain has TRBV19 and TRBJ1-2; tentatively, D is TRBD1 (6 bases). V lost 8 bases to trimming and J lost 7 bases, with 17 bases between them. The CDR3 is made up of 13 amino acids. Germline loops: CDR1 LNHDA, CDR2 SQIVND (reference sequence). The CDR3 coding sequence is TGTGCCAGTTTGGGGATACAGGGCCTTGGCTACACCTTC. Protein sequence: CASLGIQGLGYTF.

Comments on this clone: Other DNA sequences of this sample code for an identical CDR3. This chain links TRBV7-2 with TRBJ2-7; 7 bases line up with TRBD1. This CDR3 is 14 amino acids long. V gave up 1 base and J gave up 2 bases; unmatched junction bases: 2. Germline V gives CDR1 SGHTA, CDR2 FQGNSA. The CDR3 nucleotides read TGTGCCAGCAGCTTAGGCCAGGGGGCCTACGAGCAGTACTTC. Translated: CASSLGQGAYEQYF.

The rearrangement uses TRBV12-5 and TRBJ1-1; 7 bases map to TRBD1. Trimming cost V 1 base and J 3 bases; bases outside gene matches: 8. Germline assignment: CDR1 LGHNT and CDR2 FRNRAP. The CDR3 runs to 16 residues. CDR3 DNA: TGTGCTAGTGGTTTGGCTCAGGGGGGAAAGGACACTGAAGCTTTCTTT. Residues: CASGLAQGGKDTEAFF.

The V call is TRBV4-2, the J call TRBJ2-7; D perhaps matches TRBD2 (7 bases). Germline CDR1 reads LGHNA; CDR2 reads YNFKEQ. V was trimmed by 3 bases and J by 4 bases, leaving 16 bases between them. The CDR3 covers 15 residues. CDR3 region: CASSQEGEGLYEQYF. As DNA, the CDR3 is TGTGCCAGCAGCCAGGAGGGGGAGGGCTTATACGAGCAGTACTTC.

CDR3 amino acids: CASSVKDRMETQYF. CDR3 sequence (DNA): TGTGCCAGCAGCGTAAAGGACAGGATGGAGACCCAGTACTTC. V is TRBV9 and J is TRBJ2-5; 7 bases are shared with TRBD1. This CDR3 is built from 14 residues. Germline CDR1 reads SGDLS; CDR2 reads YYNGEE. Germline trimming cut 1 base from V and 5 bases from J; bases unmatched to any gene: 5.

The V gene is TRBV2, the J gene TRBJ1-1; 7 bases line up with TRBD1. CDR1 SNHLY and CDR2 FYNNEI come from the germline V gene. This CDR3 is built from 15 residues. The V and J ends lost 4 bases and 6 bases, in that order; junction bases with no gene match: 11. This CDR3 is CASSGQGAGVSEAFF. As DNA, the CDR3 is TGTGCCAGCAGTGGACAGGGAGCGGGAGTGTCTGAAGCTTTCTTT.

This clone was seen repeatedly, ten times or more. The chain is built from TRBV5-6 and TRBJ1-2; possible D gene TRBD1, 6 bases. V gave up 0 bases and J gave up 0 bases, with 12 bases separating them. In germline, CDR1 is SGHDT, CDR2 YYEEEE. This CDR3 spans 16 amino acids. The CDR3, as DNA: TGTGCCAGCAGCTTGGACAGGGTAGGGACTAACTATGGCTACACCTTC. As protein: CASSLDRVGTNYGYTF.